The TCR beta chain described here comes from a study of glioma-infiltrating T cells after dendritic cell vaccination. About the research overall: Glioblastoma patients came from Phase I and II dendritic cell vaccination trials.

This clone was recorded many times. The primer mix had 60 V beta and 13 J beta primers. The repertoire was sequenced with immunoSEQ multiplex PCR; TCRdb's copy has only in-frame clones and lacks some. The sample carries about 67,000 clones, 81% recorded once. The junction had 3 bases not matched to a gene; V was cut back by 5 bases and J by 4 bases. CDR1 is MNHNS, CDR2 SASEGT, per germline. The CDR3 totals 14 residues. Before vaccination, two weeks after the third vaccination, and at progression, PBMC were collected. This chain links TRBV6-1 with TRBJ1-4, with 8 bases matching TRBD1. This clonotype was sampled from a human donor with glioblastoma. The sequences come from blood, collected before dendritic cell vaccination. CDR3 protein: CASSQGAGNEKLFF. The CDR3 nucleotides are TGTGCCAGCAGTCAGGGGGCAGGTAATGAAAAACTGTTTTTT.